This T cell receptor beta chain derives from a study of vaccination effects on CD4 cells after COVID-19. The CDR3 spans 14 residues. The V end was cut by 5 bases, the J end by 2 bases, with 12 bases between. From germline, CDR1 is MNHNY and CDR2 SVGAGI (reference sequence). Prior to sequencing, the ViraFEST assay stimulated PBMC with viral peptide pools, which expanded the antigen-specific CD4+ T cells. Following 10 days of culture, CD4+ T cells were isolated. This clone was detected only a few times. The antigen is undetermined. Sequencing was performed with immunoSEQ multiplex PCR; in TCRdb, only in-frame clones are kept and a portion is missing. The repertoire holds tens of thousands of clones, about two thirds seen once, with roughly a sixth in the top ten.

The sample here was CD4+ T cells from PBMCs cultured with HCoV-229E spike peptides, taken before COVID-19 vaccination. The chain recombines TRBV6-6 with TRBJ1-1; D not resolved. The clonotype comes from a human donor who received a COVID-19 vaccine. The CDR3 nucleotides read TGTGCCAGCAGTATAAGGACCGCAAACACTGAAGCTTTCTTT. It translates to CASSIRTANTEAFF.